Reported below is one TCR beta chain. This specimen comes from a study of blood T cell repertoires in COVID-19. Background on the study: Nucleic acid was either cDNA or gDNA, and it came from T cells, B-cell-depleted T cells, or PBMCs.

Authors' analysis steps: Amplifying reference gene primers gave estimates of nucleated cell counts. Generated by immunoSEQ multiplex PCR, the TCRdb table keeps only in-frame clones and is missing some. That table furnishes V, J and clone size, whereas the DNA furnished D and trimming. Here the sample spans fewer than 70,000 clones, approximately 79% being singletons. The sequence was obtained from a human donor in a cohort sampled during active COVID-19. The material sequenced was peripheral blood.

The CDR3 sequence: CASSPHRGENQPQHF. As DNA, the CDR3 is TGCGCCAGCAGCCCCCACAGGGGGGAAAATCAGCCCCAGCATTTT. The chain couples TRBV4-3 to TRBJ1-5; 8 bases align to TRBD1. The CDR3 is made up of 15 amino acids. Germline CDR1 LGHNA, CDR2 YSLEER. Trimming took 4 bases from V and 4 from J; bases not matched to a gene: 6.